What follows are 31 T cell receptor beta chains derived from one specimen sequenced in a study of blood T cell repertoires in COVID-19. Using immunoSEQ multiplex PCR, the repertoire was profiled, and TCRdb retains in-frame clones only, with some absent. The profile shows around 310,000 clones, 90% of them singletons. Sequencing was carried out using peripheral blood. The receptor source for this set is a middle-aged woman with COVID-19, enrolled during active disease.

The rearrangement uses TRBV4-3 and TRBJ1-4; TRBD1 agrees at 9 bases. Germline V gives CDR1 LGHNA, CDR2 YSLEER. The V segment lost 1 base and the J segment 5 bases; nucleotides outside the gene matches: 2. The length of the CDR3 is 15 residues. DNA of the CDR3: TGCGCCAGCAGCCAAGGGACAGGGGTAAATGAAAAACTGTTTTTT. Protein: CASSQGTGVNEKLFF.

This clone was counted a single time. CDR3 amino acids: CASSVADRGLYNEQFF. The DNA of the CDR3 is TGTGCCAGCAGCGTAGCTGACAGGGGGCTTTACAATGAGCAGTTCTTC. The chain combines TRBV9 with TRBJ2-1; 10 bases match TRBD1. The J segment lost 4 bases and the V segment lost 0 bases, leaving 4 bases of the junction unmatched. CDR3 length equals 16 residues. The germline V gene encodes CDR1 SGDLS and CDR2 YYNGEE.

The chain combines TRBV6-5 with TRBJ1-3; D is unclear. The V gene's germline CDR1 is MNHEY and CDR2 SVGAGI. CDR3 size: 15 residues. Trimming took 5 bases from V and 2 from J, leaving 13 bases between them. This chain's CDR3 is CASSTRRLTGNTIYF. The CDR3 bases are TGTGCCAGCAGTACTCGGAGACTTACTGGAAACACCATATATTTT.

This clone was counted between two and nine times. The chain recombines TRBV7-3 with TRBJ1-3, with D possibly matching TRBD1 (6 bases). The CDR3 is 18 amino acids. CDR1 is SGHTA, CDR2 FQGTGA, per germline. The V and J ends lost 5 bases and 0 bases respectively, with 20 bases between them. The CDR3 DNA is TGTGCCAGCAGCGCCGGGACAAAAACCCGGATCTCTGGAAACACCATATATTTT. Its translation: CASSAGTKTRISGNTIYF.

The chain has TRBV5-6 and TRBJ1-1; D is uncertain. CDR3 length equals 13 residues. The V gene's germline CDR1 is SGHDT and CDR2 YYEEEE. The V end lost 3 bases, the J end lost 4 bases, and 10 bases lay between the germline ends. CDR3: CASSSTPSTEAFF. DNA of the CDR3: TGTGCCAGCAGCTCTACCCCATCCACTGAAGCTTTCTTT.

Points on this clone: Other DNA sequences from this sample encode an identical CDR3 as well. CDR3 in DNA: TGTGCCAGCTCCCGGGACAGGGGTGAGACCCAGTACTTC. Residues: CASSRDRGETQYF. J is TRBJ2-5 and V is TRBV18; 10 bases map to TRBD1. J lost 5 bases, V lost 6 bases, and 3 bases had no gene match. Germline assignment: CDR1 KGHSH and CDR2 LQKENI. The CDR3 totals 13 residues.

The chain links TRBV6-5 to TRBJ1-1, with D perhaps matching TRBD1 (6 bases). Germline V CDR1 and CDR2: MNHEY, SVGAGI. V was cut by 6 bases and J by 0 bases, with 14 bases left in between. The CDR3 spans 15 residues. The CDR3 bases are TGTGCCAGCAGGATAGTACAGGGCCTGAACACTGAAGCTTTCTTT. This gives the protein CASRIVQGLNTEAFF.

Written as DNA, the CDR3 is TGTGCCAGTAGTATCGGCGGCAGGGGTGAGCAGTTCTTC. It codes for CASSIGGRGEQFF. This chain joins TRBV19 and TRBJ2-1; perhaps TRBD1 as D (6 bases). V shed 3 bases and J shed 9 bases, with 12 bases lying between them. Germline V CDR1 and CDR2: LNHDA, SQIVND (reference sequence). The CDR3 length is 13 residues.

The chain is built from TRBV4-1 and TRBJ2-7, with D possibly TRBD1 on 6 matching bases. The V gene's germline CDR1 is MGHRA and CDR2 YSYEKL. Trimming stripped 1 base from V and 3 bases from J, with 19 bases between. The CDR3 has 17 residues. This CDR3 is CASSQAAPGQRHYEQYF. As DNA, the CDR3 is TGCGCCAGCAGCCAAGCTGCGCCCGGACAGCGACACTACGAGCAGTACTTC.

This clone was seen only a few times. The chain employs TRBV2 and TRBJ2-7; 8 bases line up with TRBD1. Germline trimming cut 4 bases from V and 5 bases from J; bases unmatched to any gene: 4. The CDR3 loop spans 13 amino acids. The V gene's germline CDR1 is SNHLY and CDR2 FYNNEI. The CDR3 here is CASSGTTGDEQYF. DNA for the CDR3: TGTGCCAGCAGTGGGACGACAGGGGACGAGCAGTACTTC.

The V gene is TRBV7-2, the J gene TRBJ1-1; no reliable D call. CDR3 size: 12 residues. Germline CDR1 is SGHTA and CDR2 is FQGNSA. V was shortened by 5 bases and J by 4 bases, with 8 bases between the two germline ends. The CDR3 reads CASSPRFTEAFF. DNA for the CDR3: TGTGCCAGCAGCCCCCGGTTCACTGAAGCTTTCTTT.

This rearrangement joins TRBV5-1 to TRBJ2-5; D is perhaps TRBD1 (6 bases). CDR1 is SGHRS, CDR2 YFSETQ, per germline. V lost 0 bases to trimming and J lost 1 base, with 7 bases between them. The CDR3 has 14 amino acids. CDR3 amino acids: CASSLARGQETQYF. CDR3 nucleotides: TGCGCCAGCAGCTTGGCCAGGGGCCAAGAGACCCAGTACTTC. Supplemented by reference TRBV5-1 and TRBJ2-5, the full variable domain reads KAGVTQTPRYLIKTRGQQVTLSCSPISGHRSVSWYQQTPGQGLQFLFEYFSETQRNKGNFPGRFSGRQFSNSRSEMNVSTLELGDSALYLCASSLARGQETQYFGPGTRLLVL.

V usage is TRBV7-2 and J usage is TRBJ1-5; no firm D call. Per germline, CDR1 SGHTA and CDR2 FQGNSA. Trimming shortened V by 2 bases and J by 4 bases, and 21 bases separated the two germline ends. This CDR3 spans 18 amino acids. The DNA of the CDR3 is TGTGCCAGCAGCTTAAATGAACAAACCTCCGCCCCTAATCAGCCCCAGCATTTT. Amino acids: CASSLNEQTSAPNQPQHF.

The V and J genes are TRBV5-1 and TRBJ2-3; 11 bases align to TRBD2. This CDR3 has 15 amino acids. V shed 4 bases, J shed 8 bases, and the junction held 9 bases outside the gene matches. Germline V CDR1 and CDR2: SGHRS, YFSETQ. CDR3 amino acids: CASSRGLADPVTQYF. Here the CDR3 DNA reads TGCGCCAGCAGCCGGGGACTAGCGGACCCTGTTACGCAGTATTTT.

V gene TRBV28 combines with J gene TRBJ2-7; TRBD1 agrees at 9 bases. Trimming removed 4 bases from V and 4 bases from J; junction bases left unmatched: 14. Looked up from germline, CDR1 is MDHEN and CDR2 is SYDVKM. This CDR3 comprises 17 residues. Written as DNA, the CDR3 is TGTGCCAGCAGTTCGGGACCGGGACAGGGTTATTTTTACGAGCAGTACTTC. This gives the protein CASSSGPGQGYFYEQYF.

The gene calls are TRBV2 and TRBJ1-1; TRBD1 is a possible D gene (5 bases). V gave up 8 bases and J gave up 1 base, with 5 bases separating them. Germline V gene data show CDR1 as SNHLY and CDR2 as FYNNEI. This CDR3 has 11 amino acids. For the CDR3, the DNA is TGTGCCAGCCAGGGGAACACTGAAGCTTTCTTT. Amino acids: CASQGNTEAFF.

V usage is TRBV7-6 and J usage is TRBJ2-7, with TRBD2 as a possible D gene (5 bases). Trimming stripped 1 base from V and 0 bases from J, with 13 bases between. The CDR3 is 16 residues long. From germline, CDR1 is SGHVS and CDR2 FNYEAQ. This CDR3 reads CASSLGRRLPSYEQYF. As DNA, the CDR3 is TGTGCCAGCAGCTTAGGACGGAGGCTCCCCTCCTACGAGCAGTACTTC.

This chain joins TRBV5-4 and TRBJ1-1, with 9 bases fitting TRBD1. The germline V gene has CDR1 SGHNT and CDR2 YYREEE (reference sequence). After removal of 3 bases from V and 1 base from J, the junction contained 4 bases not matched to a gene. This CDR3 region has 15 residues. CDR3: CASSYRGRTNTEAFF. CDR3 DNA: TGTGCCAGCAGCTACAGGGGGCGAACGAACACTGAAGCTTTCTTT.

Details on this clone: The same CDR3 arises from other DNA sequences in this sample as well. The chain employs TRBV7-2 and TRBJ1-5, with TRBD1 as a possible D gene (5 bases). This CDR3 comprises 14 residues. Per the germline V gene, CDR1 is SGHTA and CDR2 is FQGNSA. With 2 bases removed from V and 7 bases from J, the gap between germline ends came to 12 bases. The CDR3 is CASSLSGGGQPQHF. CDR3 coding DNA: TGTGCCAGCAGCTTATCCGGGGGGGGGCAGCCCCAGCATTTT.

This clone was seen a single time. The rearrangement uses TRBV5-6 and TRBJ2-7, with 10 nucleotides matching TRBD1. The germline gives CDR1 SGHDT, CDR2 YYEEEE. The CDR3 is 15 residues long. V was clipped by 4 bases and J by 6 bases; unmatched bases: 10. The CDR3 is CASSPDATGGLEQYF. The CDR3 coding sequence is TGTGCCAGCAGCCCAGATGCGACAGGGGGCCTCGAGCAGTACTTC.

This chain uses TRBV7-2 with TRBJ2-5, with 9 bases lining up with TRBD2. Trimming removed 0 bases from V and 5 bases from J; junction bases left unmatched: 7. This CDR3 is 16 amino acids long. Germline V CDR1 and CDR2: SGHTA, FQGNSA. The CDR3 loop is CASSLAASGAFETQYF. Written as DNA, the CDR3 is TGTGCCAGCAGCTTAGCGGCTAGCGGGGCCTTCGAGACCCAGTACTTC.

The J gene is TRBJ2-1, the V gene TRBV2, with TRBD2 matching over 7 bases. After removal of 6 bases from V and 8 bases from J, the junction contained 10 bases not matched to a gene. The germline V gene encodes CDR1 SNHLY and CDR2 FYNNEI. This CDR3 comprises 14 residues. The CDR3 region is CASRGPRGVDEQFF. The CDR3 DNA sequence: TGTGCCAGCAGGGGGCCCCGGGGGGTGGATGAGCAGTTCTTC.

The V gene is TRBV7-8, the J gene TRBJ1-2; 9 positions agree with TRBD1. Germline assignment: CDR1 SGHVS and CDR2 FQNEAQ. V shed 5 bases, J shed 2 bases, and the junction held 9 bases outside the gene matches. This CDR3 has 16 amino acids. The CDR3 region is CASSPRSGTGNYGYTF. The CDR3 DNA reads as TGTGCCAGCAGCCCCCGGAGCGGGACAGGGAACTATGGCTACACCTTC. Full variable domain (missing parts from reference TRBV7-8 and TRBJ1-2): GAGVSQSPRYKVAKRGQDVALRCDPISGHVSLFWYQQALGQGPEFLTYFQNEAQLDKSGLPSDRFFAERPEGSVSTLKIQRTQQEDSAVYLCASSPRSGTGNYGYTFGSGTRLTVV.

The V and J genes are TRBV27 and TRBJ2-7; the match to TRBD2 covers 10 bases. The CDR3 contains 15 residues. The germline gives CDR1 MNHEY, CDR2 SMNVEV (reference sequence). The V gene end was trimmed by 8 bases and the J gene end by 7 bases; junction bases not matched to a gene: 14. The CDR3 DNA is TGTGCCAGCGCTTATTACAGCGGGAGGGCCAGGGAGCAGTACTTC. This sequence encodes CASAYYSGRAREQYF.

This clone was seen just once. The chain has TRBV25-1 and TRBJ1-2, with a possible D match to TRBD1 (5 bases). Germline loops: CDR1 MGHDK, CDR2 SYGVNS. The CDR3 covers 13 residues. The germline V and J ends were trimmed by 4 bases and 4 bases, with 10 bases remaining between them. The CDR3 region has the DNA TGTGCCAGCAGTGGGGTGGGGCTCTATGGCTACACCTTC. Amino acid sequence: CASSGVGLYGYTF.

The chain links TRBV7-2 to TRBJ2-7; a weak D match, TRBD2 (6 bases). This CDR3 contains 16 residues. V lost 2 bases to trimming and J lost 0 bases, with 14 bases between them. Per the germline V gene, CDR1 is SGHTA and CDR2 is FQGNSA. CDR3 nucleotide sequence: TGTGCCAGCAGCTTAACCGGGACTCAGAGCTCCTACGAGCAGTACTTC. It translates to CASSLTGTQSSYEQYF.

The rearrangement joins TRBV11-1 to TRBJ1-3; 10 bases map to TRBD1. The germline V gene has CDR1 SGHAT and CDR2 FQDESV (reference sequence). Trimming at V came to 3 bases and at J to 1 base, leaving 0 bases not matched to a gene. The CDR3 has 15 residues. The CDR3 protein is CASSLGQGSGNTIYF. Here the CDR3 DNA reads TGTGCCAGCAGCTTGGGACAGGGGTCTGGAAACACCATATATTTT.

This clone was seen just once. The chain employs TRBV9 and TRBJ1-1, with D possibly TRBD1 on 6 matching bases. The CDR3 contains 15 residues. Trimming left V 0 bases short and J 1 base short, with 10 bases between. Per the germline V gene, CDR1 is SGDLS and CDR2 is YYNGEE. The CDR3 bases are TGTGCCAGCAGCGTAGACTTGGGGGCGAACACTGAAGCTTTCTTT. Its translation is CASSVDLGANTEAFF. Looking up the rest from reference TRBV9 and TRBJ1-1 gives the full variable domain: DSGVTQTPKHLITATGQRVTLRCSPRSGDLSVYWYQQSLDQGLQFLIQYYNGEERAKGNILERFSAQQFPDLHSELNLSSLELGDSALYFCASSVDLGANTEAFFGQGTRLTVV.

The chain is built from TRBV3-1 (or the pseudogene TRBV3-2) and TRBJ2-5; 15 bases map to TRBD2. The CDR3 totals 16 residues. V gave up 4 bases and J gave up 4 bases; unmatched junction bases: 4. The germline gives CDR1 LGHDT, CDR2 YNNKEL (reference sequence). CDR3 amino acids: CASSPRGLAGGETQYF. CDR3 nucleotides: TGTGCCAGCAGCCCTAGGGGACTAGCGGGAGGAGAGACCCAGTACTTC.

The chain has TRBV19 and TRBJ2-7, with 8 bases identical to TRBD1. V lost 8 bases and J lost 3; bases outside the gene matches: 6. Per germline, CDR1 LNHDA and CDR2 SQIVND (reference sequence). This CDR3 is built from 13 residues. The CDR3 nucleotides read TGTGCCAGTTACGGGACAGGAGGCTACGAGCAGTACTTC. Translated, it gives CASYGTGGYEQYF.

The V and J genes are TRBV11-2 and TRBJ2-7, with D possibly matching TRBD1 (5 bases). Germline-derived CDR1 and CDR2 are SGHAT and FQNNGV. Trimming pared 5 bases from V and 3 bases from J, leaving 14 bases between. The CDR3 covers 14 residues. CDR3 DNA sequence: TGTGCCAGCAGCCTTTCCACAGGTGGCTACGAGCAGTACTTC. Translated, it gives CASSLSTGGYEQYF.